The present T cell receptor (beta chain) was sequenced within a study of T cell responses to AZD1222 COVID-19 vaccine. The method was immunoSEQ multiplex PCR; TCRdb's version includes in-frame clones alone and lacks a portion of them. Found here are tens of thousands of clones, around 85% of them singletons; the top ten hold approximately 10%. CDR1 is MNHEY, CDR2 SVGAGI, per germline. This CDR3 has 13 residues. The junction had 8 bases not matched to a gene; V was cut back by 6 bases and J by 8 bases. To note about this clone: The target antigen is unknown.

Study-level findings and limits: Spike-specific TCR breadth rose after two AZD1222 doses, and depth rose as well.

Material: peripheral blood, obtained 28 days after the second AZD1222 dose. The V call is TRBV6-5, the J call TRBJ1-2; TRBD1 matches 8 bases. The origin of this receptor is an adult who received the AZD1222 COVID-19 vaccine. CDR3 sequence: CASRDREVEGYTF. Written as DNA, the CDR3 is TGTGCCAGCAGGGACAGGGAGGTAGAGGGCTACACCTTC.